This passage covers 25 T cell receptor beta chains from one sample sequenced in a study of CD4 T cells in relation to SARS-CoV-2 and coronaviruses. Their cognate antigens are unknown. Repertoires were generated with immunoSEQ multiplex PCR, while TCRdb's copy carries only in-frame clones and drops some. In the table there are some 27,000 clones, about 70% of which are singletons. The unexposed donors gave CD4+ T cells in about 2010-2018, prior to COVID-19. Isolation of CD4+ T cells took place after around 11 days in culture. Specimen: CD4+ T cells from PBMCs, cultured in vitro. Source of these receptors: a human donor in good health.

The V and J genes are TRBV13 and TRBJ1-2; TRBD1 is a possible D gene (6 bases). V lost 2 bases and J 2 bases, leaving 6 bases between the germline ends. CDR3 length: 13 residues. Germline CDR1 is PRHDT and CDR2 is FYEKMQ (reference sequence). The CDR3 reads CASSLQGNYGYTF. Here the CDR3 DNA reads TGTGCCAGCAGCTTACAGGGGAACTATGGCTACACCTTC. The full variable domain, in which reference TRBV13 and TRBJ1-2 provide the parts outside the CDR3, is AAGVIQSPRHLIKEKRETATLKCYPIPRHDTVYWYQQGPGQDPQFLISFYEKMQSDKGSIPDRFSAQQFSDYHSELNMSSLELGDSALYFCASSLQGNYGYTFGSGTRLTVV.

This clone was seen a few times. The CDR3 loop reads CASSPRWRNTEAFF. The CDR3 DNA follows: TGCGCCAGCAGCCCAAGGTGGAGGAACACTGAAGCTTTCTTT. J is TRBJ1-1 and V is TRBV4-3; D is undetermined. V dropped 4 bases and J dropped 1 base, with 10 bases sitting between them. The germline gives CDR1 LGHNA, CDR2 YSLEER. This CDR3 has 14 amino acids.

The rearrangement links TRBV9 to TRBJ2-3; D remains unclear. Germline loops: CDR1 SGDLS, CDR2 YYNGEE. The CDR3 totals 14 residues. The V and J ends lost 4 bases and 3 bases respectively, with 12 bases between them. In DNA, the CDR3 is TGTGCCAGCAGCCGAGATTATAGGACAGATACGCAGTATTTT. Its protein product is CASSRDYRTDTQYF.

V and J are TRBV5-1 and TRBJ2-3, with D perhaps TRBD1 (6 bases). This CDR3 has 13 residues. The germline CDR1 and CDR2 sequences are SGHRS and YFSETQ. Trimming shortened V by 4 bases and J by 3 bases, and 9 bases separated the two germline ends. The CDR3 protein is CASSTGQTDTQYF. The CDR3 nucleotides read TGCGCCAGCAGCACAGGACAGACAGATACGCAGTATTTT. The complete variable domain, with remaining parts taken from reference TRBV5-1 and TRBJ2-3, reads KAGVTQTPRYLIKTRGQQVTLSCSPISGHRSVSWYQQTPGQGLQFLFEYFSETQRNKGNFPGRFSGRQFSNSRSEMNVSTLELGDSALYLCASSTGQTDTQYFGPGTRLTVL.

The V call is TRBV2, the J call TRBJ1-1; no firm D call. Trimming took 2 bases from V and 5 from J, leaving 3 bases between them. CDR1 SNHLY and CDR2 FYNNEI come from the germline V gene. This CDR3 region has 11 residues. This CDR3 is CASSESTEAFF. CDR3 nucleotides: TGTGCCAGCAGTGAATCTACTGAAGCTTTCTTT.

There are a few counts of this clone. The V gene is TRBV6-6, the J gene TRBJ1-2; 9 bases agree with TRBD1. CDR3 length: 14 amino acids. Germline assignment: CDR1 MNHNY and CDR2 SVGAGI (reference sequence). J lost 2 bases, V lost 6 bases, and 4 bases had no gene match. The CDR3: CASSHGTGNYGYTF. CDR3 DNA sequence: TGTGCCAGCAGCCATGGGACAGGGAACTATGGCTACACCTTC.

This clone was detected only a few times. The genes are TRBV5-1 and TRBJ1-3; D gene ambiguous. Germline CDR1 and CDR2: SGHRS and YFSETQ. CDR3 size: 14 residues. V was pared by 1 base and J by 0 bases, with 5 bases between. The CDR3: CASSLTISGNTIYF. CDR3 in DNA: TGCGCCAGCAGCTTGACGATCTCTGGAAACACCATATATTTT.

This clone appeared once. The chain is built from TRBV5-1 and TRBJ2-7, with a possible D match to TRBD1 (6 bases). V gave up 0 bases and J gave up 3 bases, with 10 bases separating them. Germline CDR1 reads SGHRS; CDR2 reads YFSETQ. The CDR3 has 14 residues. The CDR3 loop is CASSLEQGYYEQYF. The CDR3 region has the DNA TGCGCCAGCAGCTTGGAACAGGGATACTACGAGCAGTACTTC.

The chain has TRBV11-2 and TRBJ2-7; TRBD1 matches 9 bases. The length of the CDR3 is 14 residues. Trimming took 1 base from V and 7 from J; bases not matched to a gene: 5. Per germline, CDR1 SGHAT and CDR2 FQNNGV. CDR3 coding DNA: TGTGCCAGCAGCTTAGGGACAGGGGCACGGGAGCAGTACTTC. This gives the protein CASSLGTGAREQYF.

The CDR3 sequence is CAISGGGQERGIQYF. The CDR3 DNA is TGTGCCATCAGTGGGGGTGGACAAGAGAGAGGGATTCAGTACTTC. The gene calls are TRBV10-3 and TRBJ2-4; D may be TRBD1 or TRBD2 (5 bases each). Germline-derived CDR1 and CDR2 are ENHRY and SYGVKD. Deletions cut 4 bases from V and 10 bases from J, with 20 bases between. There are 15 residues in the CDR3.

The V gene is TRBV9, the J gene TRBJ2-3, with a tentative D call TRBD2 (6 bases). The CDR3 is made up of 16 amino acids. V lost 0 bases to trimming and J lost 5 bases, with 16 bases between them. Germline CDR1 SGDLS, CDR2 YYNGEE. CDR3: CASSVAGAAGVDTQYF. The CDR3 DNA sequence: TGTGCCAGCAGCGTAGCGGGAGCTGCGGGTGTAGATACGCAGTATTTT. Complete variable domain (other parts from reference TRBV9 and TRBJ2-3): DSGVTQTPKHLITATGQRVTLRCSPRSGDLSVYWYQQSLDQGLQFLIQYYNGEERAKGNILERFSAQQFPDLHSELNLSSLELGDSALYFCASSVAGAAGVDTQYFGPGTRLTVL.

This chain uses TRBV27 with TRBJ2-7; a possible D gene is TRBD2 (7 bases). The CDR3 extends over 16 amino acids. Germline V CDR1 and CDR2: MNHEY, SMNVEV (reference sequence). The V and J ends lost 6 bases and 3 bases respectively, with 21 bases between them. DNA for the CDR3: TGTGCCAGCAGCCCCTGGGGGAGGGGGGGTCTCTACGAGCAGTACTTC. Amino acid sequence: CASSPWGRGGLYEQYF.

This clone was observed a few times. The chain has TRBV3-1 (or the pseudogene TRBV3-2) and TRBJ1-1; D gene uncertain. CDR1 and CDR2 (germline): LGHDT, YNNKEL (reference sequence). The CDR3 is made up of 15 amino acids. V was cut by 0 bases and J by 0 bases, with 8 bases left in between. CDR3 coding DNA: TGTGCCAGCAGCCAAGAAACTCTACTGAACACTGAAGCTTTCTTT. Amino acids: CASSQETLLNTEAFF.

The rearrangement links TRBV6-2 or TRBV6-3 to TRBJ2-7; the match to TRBD1 covers 7 bases. With V trimmed by 5 bases and J by 4 bases, 8 bases remained unmatched. CDR3 length: 14 residues. From germline, CDR1 is MNHEY and CDR2 SVGEGT. The CDR3 DNA follows: TGTGCCAGCAGTCGTCGACAGGGTAGGTACGAGCAGTACTTC. Translated: CASSRRQGRYEQYF.

V gene TRBV11-3 combines with J gene TRBJ1-3; D gene uncertain. Germline-derived CDR1 and CDR2 are SGHNT and YENEEA. The CDR3 consists of 13 residues. Trimming took 5 bases from V and 0 from J, leaving 5 bases between them. Here the CDR3 DNA reads TGTGCCAGCAGCCGGGACTCTGGAAACACCATATATTTT. It yields the protein CASSRDSGNTIYF.

The genes are TRBV23-1 and TRBJ2-7; D is unclear. TRBV23-1 is treated as an ORF (open reading frame) with a function not yet certain. The V and J ends lost 4 bases and 4 bases respectively, with 8 bases between them. This CDR3 comprises 12 residues. The CDR3 is CASSPPRYEQYF. The CDR3 DNA reads as TGCGCCAGCAGTCCCCCCCGGTACGAGCAGTACTTC.

In this sample, this clone turned up once. V is TRBV18 and J is TRBJ1-2, with 7 positions matching TRBD1. The V gene's germline CDR1 is KGHSH and CDR2 LQKENI. This CDR3 is 13 amino acids long. Trimming at V came to 4 bases and at J to 8 bases, leaving 7 bases not matched to a gene. CDR3 loop: CASSLPTGRGYTF. The CDR3 region has the DNA TGTGCCAGCTCACTACCGACAGGGAGGGGCTACACCTTC.

The chain links TRBV7-9 to TRBJ1-5; D is unresolved. The CDR3 length is 16 residues. The V end was cut by 1 base, the J end by 2 bases, with 12 bases between. Germline values: CDR1 SEHNR, CDR2 FQNEAQ (reference sequence). The CDR3 protein is CASSLGAERRNQPQHF. The CDR3 bases are TGTGCCAGCAGCTTAGGGGCAGAGCGTCGCAATCAGCCCCAGCATTTT.

The chain links TRBV24-1 to TRBJ1-2; 8 nucleotides align to TRBD1. Germline-derived CDR1 and CDR2 are KGHDR and SFDVKD. The ends lost 3 bases at V and 2 bases at J; junction bases unmatched: 10. CDR3 length equals 17 residues. The CDR3 sequence is CATSDADRGRDNYGYTF. In nucleotides, the CDR3 is TGTGCCACCAGTGATGCCGACAGGGGAAGAGACAACTATGGCTACACCTTC.

V is TRBV7-2 and J is TRBJ2-5; 7 positions match TRBD2. The V segment lost 5 bases and the J segment 2 bases; nucleotides outside the gene matches: 11. The CDR3 loop spans 16 amino acids. Germline V gene lookup returns CDR1 SGHTA and CDR2 FQGNSA. The CDR3 sequence is CASSPVRGGKQETQYF. The CDR3 DNA sequence: TGTGCCAGCAGCCCCGTACGCGGGGGAAAACAAGAGACCCAGTACTTC.

The rearrangement uses TRBV19 and TRBJ2-1; D might be TRBD2 (5 bases). This CDR3 is built from 15 residues. Germline lookup yields CDR1 LNHDA and CDR2 SQIVND (reference sequence). V lost 5 bases and J lost 6, with 17 bases in between. Here the CDR3 reads CASSPLSRGSNEQFF. CDR3 nucleotides: TGTGCCAGTAGTCCTCTTTCCCGGGGAAGCAATGAGCAGTTCTTC.

The rearrangement uses TRBV6-5 and TRBJ2-7; D may be TRBD1 (6 bases). The CDR3 spans 15 residues. Germline V gene lookup returns CDR1 MNHEY and CDR2 SVGAGI. Trimming cost V 6 bases and J 2 bases, with 17 bases left between them. CDR3: CASRTTGPRPYEQYF. For the CDR3, the DNA is TGTGCCAGCAGAACTACAGGGCCGAGGCCCTACGAGCAGTACTTC.

This chain links TRBV4-3 with TRBJ2-1; D perhaps matches TRBD2 (5 bases). V shed 1 base and J shed 4 bases, with 11 bases lying between them. The CDR3 has 15 amino acids. Germline CDR1 and CDR2: LGHNA and YSLEER. CDR3 nucleotides: TGCGCCAGCAGCCAAGGAGGGTTCTTTTACAATGAGCAGTTCTTC. Its protein product is CASSQGGFFYNEQFF.

CDR3 sequence reads: CASSSLPGQGTPFSYNEQFF. CDR3 in DNA: TGTGCCAGCAGTTCGCTCCCAGGACAGGGCACCCCATTTTCCTACAATGAGCAGTTCTTC. The chain combines TRBV6-2 or TRBV6-3 with TRBJ2-1, with TRBD1 matching over 8 bases. The V gene's germline CDR1 is MNHEY and CDR2 SVGEGT. The ends lost 4 bases at V and 1 base at J; junction bases unmatched: 18. This CDR3 has 20 amino acids.

The gene calls are TRBV14 and TRBJ2-5; D not resolved. This CDR3 region has 14 residues. Germline loops: CDR1 SGHDN, CDR2 FVKESK. Trimming left V 3 bases short and J 4 bases short, with 12 bases between. CDR3 amino acids: CASSHRSLRETQYF. CDR3 in DNA: TGTGCCAGCAGCCACAGGAGCTTGAGAGAGACCCAGTACTTC.